Shown below are 20 T cell receptor beta chains from a single sample sequenced in a study of blood T cells in healthy people across ages. Next came a second PCR, run for about 7 to 12 cycles, which used a sample-barcoded 5' primer along with a J-beta primer mix. TCRdb called the 5' RACE reads again in MiXCR, with one record for every CDR3 protein. The repertoire holds about 1.4 million distinct CDR3 sequences, with 59% as singletons. Sequenced: blood. These receptors came from a man aged 18 to 30 in good health.

This clonotype has just a few counts. The CDR3 loop is CSARDATYNEQYF. For the CDR3, the DNA is TGCAGTGCTAGAGATGCCACATACAATGAGCAGTACTTC. The rearrangement links TRBV20-1 to TRBJ2-7, with D hard to call. Deletions cut 0 bases from V and 7 bases from J, with 13 bases between. This CDR3 contains 13 residues. The germline CDR1 and CDR2 sequences are DFQATT and SNEGSKA (reference sequence).

This clonotype appeared a few times. This sequence joins TRBV4-1 and TRBJ2-1, with D hard to call. Germline V gives CDR1 MGHRA, CDR2 YSYEKL. V was trimmed by 4 bases and J by 5 bases, leaving 6 bases between them. The CDR3 length is 12 residues. The CDR3 sequence: CASSPEDNEQFF. CDR3 in DNA: TGCGCCAGCAGCCCCGAAGACAATGAGCAGTTCTTC.

The CDR3 is CASSQKEGTRSSYNEQFF. CDR3 sequence (DNA): TGTGCCAGCAGCCAAAAAGAGGGGACTCGCAGTTCCTACAATGAGCAGTTCTTC. The V and J genes are TRBV4-2 and TRBJ2-1, with a possible D match to TRBD2 (6 bases). Between the trimmed V and J ends, which lost 2 bases and 1 base, there was a span of 18 bases. Per germline, CDR1 LGHNA and CDR2 YNFKEQ. The length of the CDR3 is 18 residues.

The rearrangement links TRBV20-1 to TRBJ1-5; the match to TRBD1 covers 7 bases. CDR3 length equals 16 residues. The germline CDR1 and CDR2 sequences are DFQATT and SNEGSKA (reference sequence). V dropped 3 bases and J dropped 2; count of bases not matched to a gene: 10. The DNA for the CDR3 is TGCAGTGCTAGTCTTCGACAGGGCGTCGGCAATCAGCCCCAGCATTTT. This sequence encodes CSASLRQGVGNQPQHF.

The chain links TRBV9 to TRBJ2-2, with 12 bases identical to TRBD2. Germline V gene sequence: CDR1 SGDLS, CDR2 YYNGEE. The trim removed 3 bases at V and 5 bases at J, leaving 5 bases unmatched. The length of the CDR3 is 16 residues. In nucleotides, the CDR3 is TGTGCCAGCAGCGCCGGACTAGCGGGATATACCGGGGAGCTGTTTTTT. Its translation is CASSAGLAGYTGELFF.

This clonotype was observed a few times. The V and J genes are TRBV5-5 and TRBJ2-7, with a weak D call TRBD2 (5 bases). The CDR3 sequence is 12 residues long. Trimming left V 1 base short and J 6 bases short, with 8 bases between. Germline V CDR1 and CDR2: SGHKS, YYEKEE (reference sequence). Here the CDR3 DNA reads TGTGCCAGCAGCTTGAACGGGGTCGAGCAGTACTTC. This sequence encodes CASSLNGVEQYF. The full variable domain, rest sourced from reference TRBV5-5 and TRBJ2-7, is DAGVTQSPTHLIKTRGQQVTLRCSPISGHKSVSWYQQVLGQGPQFIFQYYEKEERGRGNFPDRFSARQFPNYSSELNVNALLLGDSALYLCASSLNGVEQYFGPGTRLTVT.

The rearrangement joins TRBV7-9 to TRBJ2-7; D unresolved. The CDR3 runs 14 residues. The germline CDR1 and CDR2 sequences are SEHNR and FQNEAQ (reference sequence). V was pared by 0 bases and J by 2 bases, with 8 bases between. The CDR3 is CASSLAQQPYEQYF. CDR3 DNA: TGTGCCAGCAGCTTAGCGCAACAGCCCTACGAGCAGTACTTC.

V usage is TRBV7-2 and J usage is TRBJ2-3; 7 nucleotides align to TRBD1. Trimming removed 0 bases from V and 4 bases from J; junction bases left unmatched: 7. The CDR3 runs to 16 residues. Germline lookup yields CDR1 SGHTA and CDR2 FQGNSA. The CDR3 reads CASSLAPTGLSDTQYF. In DNA form, the CDR3 reads TGTGCCAGCAGCTTAGCCCCGACAGGGCTCTCAGATACGCAGTATTTT.

The CDR3 sequence is CASSLVASPVGGGYTF. In DNA, the CDR3 is TGCGCCAGCAGCTTGGTGGCGTCACCGGTTGGAGGAGGCTACACCTTC. The J gene is TRBJ1-2, the V gene TRBV5-1; D is unresolved. There are 16 residues in the CDR3. Deletions cut 0 bases from V and 8 bases from J, with 20 bases between. CDR1 SGHRS and CDR2 YFSETQ come from the germline V gene.

CDR3 in amino acids: CASSQDTGFSYEQYF. The CDR3 coding sequence is TGTGCCAGCAGCCAAGATACGGGGTTCTCCTACGAGCAGTACTTC. The genes are TRBV4-2 and TRBJ2-7; a weak D match, TRBD2 (5 bases). Germline V gene data show CDR1 as LGHNA and CDR2 as YNFKEQ. This CDR3 has 15 residues. Trimming pared 0 bases from V and 0 bases from J, leaving 9 bases between.

Here the CDR3 reads CASSVNLEQFF. CDR3 DNA: TGTGCCAGCAGTGTAAACCTAGAGCAGTTCTTC. This chain connects TRBV2 to TRBJ2-1, with no clear D. V was pared by 4 bases and J by 10 bases, with 8 bases between. The CDR3 sequence is 11 residues long. Germline values: CDR1 SNHLY, CDR2 FYNNEI.

The rearrangement links TRBV7-2 to TRBJ2-7; 7 nucleotides line up with TRBD1. Trimming at V came to 5 bases and at J to 6 bases, leaving 10 bases not matched to a gene. Germline values: CDR1 SGHTA, CDR2 FQGNSA. The CDR3 has 14 amino acids. The CDR3 sequence is CASSEQGIASEQYF. CDR3 in DNA: TGTGCCAGCAGCGAACAGGGGATCGCTAGCGAGCAGTACTTC.

The chain is built from TRBV5-1 and TRBJ2-4; tentatively, D is TRBD2 (7 bases). Germline values: CDR1 SGHRS, CDR2 YFSETQ. This CDR3 is 15 amino acids long. The V and J ends lost 3 bases and 6 bases respectively, with 16 bases between them. As DNA, the CDR3 is TGCGCCAGCAGCTCTTCCGGGGGGCTGGGAAACATTCAGTACTTC. It yields the protein CASSSSGGLGNIQYF.

The chain links TRBV6-2 or TRBV6-3 to TRBJ2-1, with no clear D. The ends were cut back, 2 bases at V and 7 bases at J, with 9 bases in the middle. This CDR3 region has 13 residues. Germline-derived CDR1 and CDR2 are MNHEY and SVGEGT. This chain's CDR3 is CASSYPLLNEQFF. Written as DNA, the CDR3 is TGTGCCAGCAGTTACCCCTTACTGAATGAGCAGTTCTTC.

V and J are TRBV7-2 and TRBJ2-5; D ambiguous. The CDR3 contains 15 residues. V dropped 4 bases and J dropped 2 bases, with 14 bases sitting between them. Germline lookup yields CDR1 SGHTA and CDR2 FQGNSA. CDR3 protein: CASSSRFDQQETQYF. The CDR3 nucleotides are TGTGCCAGCAGCTCCCGATTCGATCAACAAGAGACCCAGTACTTC. Based on the CDR3 plus reference TRBV7-2 and TRBJ2-5, the full variable domain is GAGVSQSPSNKVTEKGKDVELRCDPISGHTALYWYRQSLGQGLEFLIYFQGNSAPDKSGLPSDRFSAERTGGSVSTLTIQRTQQEDSAVYLCASSSRFDQQETQYFGPGTRLLVL.

This sequence joins TRBV12-3 or TRBV12-4 and TRBJ2-4, with D unclear. CDR3 size: 14 residues. V lost 5 bases and J 4 bases, leaving 12 bases between the germline ends. The CDR3 reads CASSHDRLKNIQYF. For the CDR3, the DNA is TGTGCCAGCAGTCACGACCGATTAAAAAACATTCAGTACTTC.

This clonotype occurred a few times. The chain has TRBV21-1 and TRBJ2-4; the table's D call, TRBD1, has no DNA check behind it. The J call may be mistaken, given a closer DNA end match to TRBJ2-5. TRBV21-1 corresponds to a pseudogene. The CDR3 totals 15 residues. The CDR3: CASSKPDGRTGTQYF. The CDR3 coding sequence is TGTGCCAGCAGCAAACCGGACGGACGTACTGGGACCCAGTACTTC.

V usage is TRBV25-1 and J usage is TRBJ2-4, with 10 bases identical to TRBD1. With 8 bases clipped from V and 5 bases from J, the junction kept 3 bases outside the gene matches. CDR1 is MGHDK, CDR2 SYGVNS, per germline. CDR3 length equals 13 residues. Here the CDR3 DNA reads TGTGCCAGCCGACAGGGGGCAGAAAACATTCAGTACTTC. It translates to CASRQGAENIQYF.

The chain joins TRBV4-3 to TRBJ1-4; possible D gene TRBD1, 6 bases. The V end was cut by 2 bases, the J end by 8 bases, with 15 bases between. The CDR3 runs to 15 residues. The germline CDR1 and CDR2 sequences are LGHNA and YSLEER. The CDR3 DNA sequence: TGCGCCAGCAGCCAAACCCGACAGGAGGGAGAAAAACTGTTTTTT. Encoded protein: CASSQTRQEGEKLFF.

This clonotype was found a few times. The chain recombines TRBV29-1 with TRBJ2-7; 9 nucleotides match TRBD1. Germline V CDR1 and CDR2: SQVTM, ANQGSEA. The length of the CDR3 is 15 residues. V shed 7 bases and J 4 bases; nucleotides not matched to a gene: 14. In nucleotides, the CDR3 is TGCAGCGCTGAGATAGGAGGGACAGGGTTTTACGAGCAGTACTTC. As protein: CSAEIGGTGFYEQYF.